Below are 30 T cell receptor beta chains sequenced from a single sample in a study of T cell changes during pregnancy in multiple sclerosis. Repertoires were generated with immunoSEQ multiplex PCR, while TCRdb's copy carries only in-frame clones and drops some. The sample has around 31,000 clones, just over 85% seen once. The sequencing here drew on CD4+ T cells from peripheral blood mononuclear cells, taken in the first trimester of pregnancy. These TCRs come from a female donor in good health, enrolled as a control in a pregnancy study.

The rearrangement links TRBV9 to TRBJ1-3; D perhaps matches TRBD1 (6 bases). Trimming cost V 0 bases and J 4 bases, with 11 bases left between them. The CDR3 extends over 15 amino acids. Germline V gene data show CDR1 as SGDLS and CDR2 as YYNGEE. The CDR3 bases are TGTGCCAGCAGCGTAGGACAGGCTTACGGAAACACCATATATTTT. It specifies CASSVGQAYGNTIYF.

The gene calls are TRBV9 and TRBJ2-5; 10 bases line up with TRBD2. The junction had 9 bases not matched to a gene; V was cut back by 6 bases and J by 4 bases. This CDR3 spans 15 amino acids. Germline loops: CDR1 SGDLS, CDR2 YYNGEE. The CDR3 DNA reads TGTGCCAGCACCCCGGGGAGCGGGGGGGCAGAGACCCAGTACTTC. This sequence encodes CASTPGSGGAETQYF.

The rearrangement links TRBV15 to TRBJ1-5, with D possibly TRBD1 on 5 matching bases. The CDR3 runs to 13 residues. The germline V gene has CDR1 LNHNV and CDR2 YYDKDF (reference sequence). V lost 8 bases and J 0 bases, leaving 8 bases between the germline ends. The CDR3 loop reads CATGQYSNQPQHF. CDR3 DNA: TGTGCCACCGGACAATATAGCAATCAGCCCCAGCATTTT.

The V call is TRBV7-2, the J call TRBJ2-7; TRBD1 agrees at 9 bases. CDR1 is SGHTA, CDR2 FQGNSA, per germline. The CDR3 is 16 amino acids. V was clipped by 2 bases and J by 1 base; unmatched bases: 6. This chain's CDR3 is CASSLLYGTGSYEQYF. In DNA, the CDR3 is TGTGCCAGCAGCTTACTTTACGGGACAGGGTCCTACGAGCAGTACTTC.

Written as DNA, the CDR3 is TGTGCCAGAAGAAAAACCCGGGACAGGGGCCCCGGAGGGGACACTGAAGCTTTCTTT. Translating gives CARRKTRDRGPGGDTEAFF. The chain links TRBV5-3 to TRBJ1-1; 10 bases map to TRBD1. TRBV5-3 is placed among ORFs of uncertain function. CDR3 length: 19 amino acids. V gave up 5 bases and J gave up 3 bases; unmatched junction bases: 19.

The rearrangement links TRBV9 to TRBJ2-6, with D possibly matching TRBD1 (5 bases). Between the trimmed V and J ends, which lost 3 bases and 2 bases, there was a span of 12 bases. This CDR3 region has 16 residues. Germline CDR1 is SGDLS and CDR2 is YYNGEE. Here the CDR3 DNA reads TGTGCCAGCAGCGGATCAGGGTTCGCTGGGGCCAACGTCCTGACTTTC. Its protein is CASSGSGFAGANVLTF.

The V gene is TRBV19, the J gene TRBJ2-1; 9 bases agree with TRBD2. There are 13 residues in the CDR3. Germline trimming cut 9 bases from V and 12 bases from J; bases unmatched to any gene: 12. CDR1 and CDR2 from the germline V gene are LNHDA and SQIVND (reference sequence). DNA for the CDR3: TGTGCCAGCAATCAACAGCGGGGGGTACCGCAGTTCTTC. It is translated as CASNQQRGVPQFF.

The chain combines TRBV15 with TRBJ2-7, with 7 bases identical to TRBD1. The V segment lost 3 bases and the J segment 3 bases; nucleotides outside the gene matches: 2. The CDR3 loop spans 13 amino acids. Looked up from germline, CDR1 is LNHNV and CDR2 is YYDKDF (reference sequence). The CDR3: CATSRNRGYEQYF. CDR3 nucleotides: TGTGCCACCAGCAGGAACAGGGGCTACGAGCAGTACTTC.

The chain employs TRBV5-1 and TRBJ1-2; TRBD1 matches 11 bases. Germline V gene sequence: CDR1 SGHRS, CDR2 YFSETQ. V gave up 0 bases and J gave up 4 bases; unmatched junction bases: 2. This CDR3 region has 15 residues. CDR3 nucleotides: TGCGCCAGCAGCTTGGCCGGGACAGGGGGCTATGGCTACACCTTC. This encodes CASSLAGTGGYGYTF.

V usage is TRBV19 and J usage is TRBJ2-1; a weak D match, TRBD2 (6 bases). V lost 3 bases and J lost 7, with 7 bases in between. This CDR3 comprises 12 residues. Germline assignment: CDR1 LNHDA and CDR2 SQIVND (reference sequence). CDR3 protein: CASSMGGNEQFF. The CDR3 bases are TGTGCCAGTAGTATGGGGGGTAATGAGCAGTTCTTC.

The DNA for the CDR3 is TGTGCCACCCAGCCGGGGGGACAGGGGCAATCATTCATGAACACTGAAGCTTTCTTT. Amino acids: CATQPGGQGQSFMNTEAFF. This sequence joins TRBV11-1 and TRBJ1-1, with TRBD1 identical over 10 bases. The CDR3 totals 19 residues. The germline CDR1 and CDR2 sequences are SGHAT and FQDESV (reference sequence). J lost 0 bases, V lost 10 bases, and 20 bases had no gene match.

The chain couples TRBV6-6 to TRBJ1-1; 9 bases align to TRBD1. Germline V gives CDR1 MNHNY, CDR2 SVGAGI (reference sequence). J was trimmed by 4 bases and V by 5 bases; bases with no gene match: 8. CDR3 length: 15 residues. CDR3 nucleotides: TGTGCCAGCAGTCGACAGGGGGTTAGATTCACTGAAGCTTTCTTT. Translated: CASSRQGVRFTEAFF.

CDR3 loop: CASSPSATGLGYTF. CDR3 bases: TGTGCCAGCTCACCTTCCGCTACAGGTTTAGGCTACACCTTC. This sequence joins TRBV18 and TRBJ1-2; tentatively, D is TRBD1 (5 bases). From germline, CDR1 is KGHSH and CDR2 LQKENI. V lost 3 bases, J lost 8 bases, and 16 bases lay in between. This CDR3 has 14 residues. Supplemented by reference TRBV18 and TRBJ1-2, the full variable domain reads NAGVMQNPRHLVRRRGQEARLRCSPMKGHSHVYWYRQLPEEGLKFMVYLQKENIIDESGMPKERFSAEFPKEGPSILRIQQVVRGDSAAYFCASSPSATGLGYTFGSGTRLTVV.

The chain recombines TRBV7-3 with TRBJ1-2; a possible D gene is TRBD1 (5 bases). The CDR3 is 16 amino acids. V was trimmed by 2 bases and J by 4 bases, leaving 17 bases between them. Per germline, CDR1 SGHTA and CDR2 FQGTGA. The DNA for the CDR3 is TGTGCCAGCAGCTTAGCCGGCCGGCAGGGTGGCTATGGCTACACCTTC. It codes for CASSLAGRQGGYGYTF.

The chain has TRBV7-3 and TRBJ1-1; TRBD1 might be the D (6 bases). Germline V gene sequence: CDR1 SGHTA, CDR2 FQGTGA. The V end was cut by 6 bases, the J end by 8 bases, with 16 bases between. The length of the CDR3 is 13 residues. DNA for the CDR3: TGTGCCAGCAGTCCTAACAGGGATGGAGAAGCTTTCTTT. Its protein product is CASSPNRDGEAFF.

This clone was detected only a few times. The V call is TRBV11-2, the J call TRBJ2-1, with 11 positions matching TRBD2. The CDR3 spans 13 residues. CDR1 SGHAT and CDR2 FQNNGV come from the germline V gene. The J segment lost 6 bases and the V segment lost 5 bases, leaving 0 bases of the junction unmatched. CDR3 residues: CASSGLAGNEQFF. The CDR3 DNA sequence: TGTGCCAGCAGCGGACTAGCGGGCAATGAGCAGTTCTTC.

This clone was picked up one time. This rearrangement joins TRBV18 to TRBJ2-3; maybe TRBD2 (5 bases). Trimming removed 6 bases at V and 4 bases at J, with 11 bases between. CDR3 length: 13 amino acids. Germline V lookup: CDR1 KGHSH, CDR2 LQKENI. The CDR3 sequence is CASSPAGADTQYF. CDR3 nucleotides: TGTGCCAGCTCCCCCGCCGGGGCAGATACGCAGTATTTT. The whole variable domain, remainder taken from reference TRBV18 and TRBJ2-3, is NAGVMQNPRHLVRRRGQEARLRCSPMKGHSHVYWYRQLPEEGLKFMVYLQKENIIDESGMPKERFSAEFPKEGPSILRIQQVVRGDSAAYFCASSPAGADTQYFGPGTRLTVL.

V gene TRBV30 combines with J gene TRBJ1-2; 7 positions agree with TRBD1. CDR1 GTSNPN and CDR2 SVGIG come from the germline V gene (reference sequence). The CDR3 spans 13 residues. With 0 bases clipped from V and 5 bases from J, the junction kept 3 bases outside the gene matches. The CDR3 nucleotides read TGTGCCTGGAGTGTACAGGGGTCGTATGGCTACACCTTC. Residues: CAWSVQGSYGYTF.

V and J are TRBV6-1 and TRBJ2-5; D is unclear. Germline V gives CDR1 MNHNS, CDR2 SASEGT. The CDR3 has 10 residues. V was trimmed by 8 bases and J by 3 bases, leaving 4 bases between them. The CDR3 here is CASQEETQYF. As DNA, the CDR3 is TGTGCCAGCCAGGAAGAGACCCAGTACTTC.

This chain uses TRBV4-3 with TRBJ2-1; 8 nucleotides agree with TRBD1. Germline trimming cut 4 bases from V and 7 bases from J; bases unmatched to any gene: 6. The CDR3 sequence is 14 residues long. Germline V gene data show CDR1 as LGHNA and CDR2 as YSLEER. The DNA for the CDR3 is TGCGCCAGCAGCCCAGGGGGCGCAGGGAATGAGCAGTTCTTC. It codes for CASSPGGAGNEQFF.

This chain uses TRBV4-3 with TRBJ1-5, with D unresolved. The V end was cut by 1 base, the J end by 4 bases, with 11 bases between. The CDR3 has 15 residues. CDR1 is LGHNA, CDR2 YSLEER, per germline. The CDR3 reads CASSQAWHINQPQHF. Written as DNA, the CDR3 is TGCGCCAGCAGCCAAGCATGGCACATAAATCAGCCCCAGCATTTT.

For the CDR3, the DNA is TGCGCCAGCAGCTTTGGACAGGGGGCGAACGGGGAGCTGTTTTTT. Protein product: CASSFGQGANGELFF. The V call is TRBV5-1, the J call TRBJ2-2; TRBD1 matches 11 bases. CDR1 and CDR2 from the germline V gene are SGHRS and YFSETQ. V lost 2 bases, J lost 7 bases, and 4 bases stayed unmatched. The CDR3 is 15 residues long.

This clone has only one observation. The chain couples TRBV30 to TRBJ2-3; D may be TRBD2 (6 bases). This CDR3 contains 16 residues. Germline V gives CDR1 GTSNPN, CDR2 SVGIG (reference sequence). V shed 0 bases and J shed 2 bases, with 15 bases lying between them. The CDR3 DNA sequence: TGTGCCTGGAGTGTACCAGGTAGCGGACCCACAGATACGCAGTATTTT. Residues: CAWSVPGSGPTDTQYF.

This sequence joins TRBV10-3 and TRBJ2-1; 8 bases agree with TRBD1. CDR1 and CDR2 (germline): ENHRY, SYGVKD. The CDR3 length is 16 residues. V gave up 5 bases and J gave up 5 bases; unmatched junction bases: 11. This CDR3 is CAISPMTGDVHNEQFF. Here the CDR3 DNA reads TGTGCCATCAGTCCAATGACAGGGGACGTCCACAATGAGCAGTTCTTC.

The gene calls are TRBV18 and TRBJ2-1; perhaps TRBD1 as D (7 bases). Germline-derived CDR1 and CDR2 are KGHSH and LQKENI. V was pared by 4 bases and J by 9 bases, with 19 bases between. The CDR3 is 15 residues long. CDR3 residues: CASSRASEGAGEQFF. CDR3 nucleotides: TGTGCCAGCTCACGGGCTAGCGAGGGGGCAGGTGAGCAGTTCTTC. The variable domain in full, completed from reference TRBV18 and TRBJ2-1, reads NAGVMQNPRHLVRRRGQEARLRCSPMKGHSHVYWYRQLPEEGLKFMVYLQKENIIDESGMPKERFSAEFPKEGPSILRIQQVVRGDSAAYFCASSRASEGAGEQFFGPGTRLTVL.

This clone was observed once. The chain links TRBV2 to TRBJ2-2; D is possibly TRBD1 (6 bases). Germline CDR1 SNHLY, CDR2 FYNNEI. The CDR3 sequence is 15 residues long. Trimming pared 6 bases from V and 0 bases from J, leaving 11 bases between. The CDR3 sequence: CASRQDRANTGELFF. CDR3 in DNA: TGTGCCAGCAGGCAGGACAGAGCGAACACCGGGGAGCTGTTTTTT.

In this sample, this clone turned up once. The chain employs TRBV2 and TRBJ2-2; 9 bases are shared with TRBD1. CDR1 and CDR2 from the germline V gene are SNHLY and FYNNEI. This CDR3 is built from 15 residues. V trimming: 5 bases; J trimming: 3 bases; junction bases outside the gene matches: 4. This CDR3 reads CASSPRTGDTGELFF. CDR3 bases: TGTGCCAGCAGTCCCCGGACAGGGGACACCGGGGAGCTGTTTTTT.

This clone was detected only once. The genes are TRBV4-3 and TRBJ2-1; the match to TRBD2 covers 9 bases. Germline CDR1 LGHNA, CDR2 YSLEER. This CDR3 spans 15 amino acids. V shed 4 bases and J 10 bases; nucleotides not matched to a gene: 11. Here the CDR3 DNA reads TGCGCCAGCAGCCCGGCGGGGGGGGGACAGTACGAGCAGTTCTTC. This translates into CASSPAGGGQYEQFF.

The chain joins TRBV6-6 to TRBJ2-1, with D perhaps TRBD1 (7 bases). V dropped 6 bases and J dropped 9 bases, with 18 bases sitting between them. CDR1 and CDR2 from the germline V gene are MNHNY and SVGAGI (reference sequence). The CDR3 runs 14 residues. In DNA form, the CDR3 reads TGTGCCAGCAGCAGCCAGGAGGGGGCAAGTGAGCAGTTCTTC. Protein product: CASSSQEGASEQFF.

This clone was counted once. This chain uses TRBV7-3 with TRBJ2-2; TRBD1 matches at 8 bases. Germline V gene data show CDR1 as SGHTA and CDR2 as FQGTGA. V lost 5 bases to trimming and J lost 1 base; unmatched junction nucleotides: 6. The CDR3 has 16 residues. CDR3 DNA sequence: TGTGCCAGCAGCATACAGGGGGTTCGGAACACCGGGGAGCTGTTTTTT. Translated: CASSIQGVRNTGELFF. Together with reference TRBV7-3 and TRBJ2-2, the CDR3 gives the full variable domain: GAGVSQTPSNKVTEKGKYVELRCDPISGHTALYWYRQSLGQGPEFLIYFQGTGAADDSGLPNDRFFAVRPEGSVSTLKIQRTERGDSAVYLCASSIQGVRNTGELFFGEGSRLTVL.